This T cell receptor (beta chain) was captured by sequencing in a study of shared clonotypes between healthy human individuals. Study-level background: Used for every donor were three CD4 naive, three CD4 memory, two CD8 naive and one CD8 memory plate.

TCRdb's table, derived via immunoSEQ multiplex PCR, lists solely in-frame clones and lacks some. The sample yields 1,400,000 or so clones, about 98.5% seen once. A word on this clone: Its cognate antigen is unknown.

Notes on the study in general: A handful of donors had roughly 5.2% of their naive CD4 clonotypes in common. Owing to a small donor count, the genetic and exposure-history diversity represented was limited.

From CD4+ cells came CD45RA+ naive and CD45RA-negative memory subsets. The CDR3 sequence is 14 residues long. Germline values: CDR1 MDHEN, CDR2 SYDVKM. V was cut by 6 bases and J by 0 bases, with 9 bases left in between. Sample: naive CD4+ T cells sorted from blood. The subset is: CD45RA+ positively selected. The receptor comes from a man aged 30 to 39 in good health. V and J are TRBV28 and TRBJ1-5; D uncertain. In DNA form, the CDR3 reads TGTGCCAGCAGGCTAAGAAATAGCAATCAGCCCCAGCATTTT. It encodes CASRLRNSNQPQHF.